Below, 25 T cell receptor beta chains from the same sample are listed, as sequenced in a study of CD8 T cells in ankylosing spondylitis. Notes on the study in general: Several highly homologous variants made up a TCR beta motif, and this motif appeared characteristic of ankylosing spondylitis blood.

Their antigens remain unidentified. TCRdb redid the calling of the 5' RACE reads with MiXCR, one entry per CDR3 protein. Of about 700,000 distinct CDR3 sequences in the sample, around 20% were seen once. Material: blood, either unsorted or a sorted T cell fraction (not recorded which). These receptors were collected from a male donor with ankylosing spondylitis.

In its sample, this clonotype was seen a few times. J is TRBJ2-5 and V is TRBV4-2; weak D call: TRBD1 (7 bases). The CDR3 consists of 15 residues. V dropped 5 bases and J dropped 0 bases, with 13 bases sitting between them. The germline gives CDR1 LGHNA, CDR2 YNFKEQ. The CDR3 nucleotides read TGTGCCAGCAGCGGGGGGCAGGGGGACCAAGAGACCCAGTACTTC. This codes for CASSGGQGDQETQYF.

The chain carries TRBV2 and TRBJ2-2; TRBD2 aligns across 15 bases. This CDR3 has 15 residues. The germline gives CDR1 SNHLY, CDR2 FYNNEI. The trim removed 6 bases at V and 6 bases at J, leaving 2 bases unmatched. CDR3 sequence: CASRGTSGRPGELFF. The DNA for the CDR3 is TGTGCCAGCAGGGGGACTAGCGGGAGGCCCGGGGAGCTGTTTTTT. Drawing the rest from reference TRBV2 and TRBJ2-2, the complete variable domain is EPEVTQTPSHQVTQMGQEVILRCVPISNHLYFYWYRQILGQKVEFLVSFYNNEISEKSEIFDDQFSVERPDGSNFTLKIRSTKLEDSAMYFCASRGTSGRPGELFFGEGSRLTVL.

This clonotype was seen a few times. The chain carries TRBV12-3 or TRBV12-4 and TRBJ2-5; D is unclear. The V gene lost 6 bases and the J gene lost 7 bases, with 15 bases spanning the gap. This CDR3 region has 13 residues. The chain's CDR3 is CASSLEDGVTQYF. For the CDR3, the DNA is TGTGCCAGCAGCCTTGAAGATGGGGTGACCCAGTACTTC.

The sample holds a few counts of this clonotype. The chain combines TRBV6-2 or TRBV6-3 with TRBJ2-1; D gene unclear. CDR1 and CDR2 from the germline V gene are MNHEY and SVGEGT. This CDR3 is built from 17 residues. Trimming pared 2 bases from V and 8 bases from J, leaving 22 bases between. CDR3 region: CASSYEHLSPVPDEQFF. The CDR3 DNA sequence: TGTGCCAGCAGTTACGAACATCTTAGCCCGGTCCCCGATGAGCAGTTCTTC.

The chain employs TRBV7-9 and TRBJ2-5; D is unresolved. V lost 6 bases, J lost 0 bases, and 14 bases lay in between. The CDR3 spans 15 residues. CDR1 and CDR2 (germline): SEHNR, FQNEAQ (reference sequence). CDR3 sequence reads: CASSSDGRNQETQYF. The DNA of the CDR3 is TGTGCCAGCAGTTCCGATGGACGGAACCAAGAGACCCAGTACTTC.

CDR3 DNA: TGCGCCAGCAGCCAAAGGGGGGGGACAGAAAGTGAGCAGTTCTTC. This sequence encodes CASSQRGGTESEQFF. This sequence joins TRBV4-1 and TRBJ2-1, with D possibly being TRBD1 or TRBD2 (7 bases each). The CDR3 runs to 15 residues. In germline, CDR1 is MGHRA, CDR2 YSYEKL. The V gene lost 2 bases and the J gene lost 9 bases, with 17 bases spanning the gap.

This chain uses TRBV29-1 with TRBJ1-2, with a tentative D call TRBD1 (5 bases). Between the trimmed V and J ends, which lost 7 bases and 8 bases, there was a span of 20 bases. Germline lookup yields CDR1 SQVTM and CDR2 ANQGSEA. The CDR3 runs 13 residues. For the CDR3, the DNA is TGCAGCGCCACGACCCAGGGCGTACTCGGCTACACCTTC. Its protein product is CSATTQGVLGYTF.

This chain uses TRBV11-2 with TRBJ1-1; no firm D call. CDR3 length equals 13 residues. From germline, CDR1 is SGHAT and CDR2 FQNNGV. Trimming shortened V by 3 bases and J by 4 bases, and 9 bases separated the two germline ends. The CDR3 bases are TGTGCCAGCAGCTTTAGCGGGTTCACTGAAGCTTTCTTT. Amino acids: CASSFSGFTEAFF.

This clonotype came up a few times. This rearrangement joins TRBV20-1 to TRBJ2-4, with 9 bases lining up with TRBD2. The V gene end was trimmed by 6 bases and the J gene end by 2 bases; junction bases not matched to a gene: 11. The CDR3 contains 16 residues. Germline V CDR1 and CDR2: DFQATT, SNEGSKA (reference sequence). The CDR3 spells CSAAGGGSGTKNIQYF. In DNA form, the CDR3 reads TGCAGTGCGGCGGGGGGGGGTTCAGGGACCAAAAACATTCAGTACTTC.

This clonotype was observed a handful of times. The gene calls are TRBV20-1 and TRBJ1-1, with D unresolved. V was cut by 4 bases and J by 10 bases, with 13 bases left in between. The CDR3 is made up of 11 amino acids. CDR1 is DFQATT, CDR2 SNEGSKA, per germline (reference sequence). Here the CDR3 reads CSAITGIGAFF. DNA of the CDR3: TGCAGTGCTATTACGGGCATAGGAGCTTTCTTT.

This chain joins TRBV28 and TRBJ1-2; 8 positions match TRBD1. CDR3 length: 17 residues. Germline values: CDR1 MDHEN, CDR2 SYDVKM. The V and J ends lost 2 bases and 8 bases, in that order; junction bases with no gene match: 16. CDR3 residues: CASSLRGRGRTGDGYTF. CDR3 nucleotides: TGTGCCAGCAGTTTACGGGGCAGGGGGCGCACGGGGGACGGCTACACCTTC.

The chain carries TRBV27 and TRBJ2-1, with D perhaps matching TRBD1 or TRBD2 (5 bases each). Looked up from germline, CDR1 is MNHEY and CDR2 is SMNVEV (reference sequence). The CDR3 loop spans 15 amino acids. The germline V and J ends were trimmed by 6 bases and 1 base, with 13 bases remaining between them. DNA of the CDR3: TGTGCCAGCAGAGGGGCACGGGGATCCTACAATGAGCAGTTCTTC. The encoded protein is CASRGARGSYNEQFF.

This clonotype was recorded at least ten times. CDR3: CASSLASRGPQPQHF. CDR3 DNA: TGTGCCAGCAGTTTAGCGTCGAGGGGACCTCAGCCCCAGCATTTT. The genes are TRBV12-3 or TRBV12-4 and TRBJ1-5, with a weak D call TRBD1 (5 bases). The V gene lost 0 bases and the J gene lost 6 bases, with 12 bases spanning the gap. This CDR3 region has 15 residues.

This clonotype was detected a few times. The chain joins TRBV12-3 or TRBV12-4 to TRBJ1-1; D ambiguous. The CDR3 contains 13 residues. V was cut by 8 bases and J by 6 bases, with 16 bases left in between. This CDR3 is CASEVVQQPEAFF. The CDR3 nucleotides read TGTGCCAGCGAGGTGGTACAGCAACCTGAAGCTTTCTTT.

The chain has TRBV2 and TRBJ2-5; TRBD1 agrees at 10 bases. The CDR3 runs 16 residues. The germline V gene encodes CDR1 SNHLY and CDR2 FYNNEI. Trimming cost V 6 bases and J 5 bases; bases outside gene matches: 12. The CDR3 is CASSERRTGGGETQYF. As DNA, the CDR3 is TGTGCCAGCAGCGAACGGAGGACAGGGGGTGGGGAGACCCAGTACTTC. The full variable domain, its missing parts supplied by reference TRBV2 and TRBJ2-5, is EPEVTQTPSHQVTQMGQEVILRCVPISNHLYFYWYRQILGQKVEFLVSFYNNEISEKSEIFDDQFSVERPDGSNFTLKIRSTKLEDSAMYFCASSERRTGGGETQYFGPGTRLLVL.

V and J are TRBV12-3 or TRBV12-4 and TRBJ2-7; D is undetermined. The CDR3 length is 15 residues. V lost 4 bases, J lost 3 bases, and 16 bases lay in between. CDR3 sequence (DNA): TGTGCCAGCAGTTCAACGCCCCCGGGCGACTACGAGCAGTACTTC. It is translated as CASSSTPPGDYEQYF.

The CDR3 DNA reads as TGTGCCAGCAGTCGCGGGGACCTTGGCACTGAAGCTTTCTTT. This sequence encodes CASSRGDLGTEAFF. The chain is built from TRBV25-1 and TRBJ1-1, with a possible D match to TRBD1 (5 bases). This CDR3 has 14 residues. From germline, CDR1 is MGHDK and CDR2 SYGVNS. V was clipped by 5 bases and J by 4 bases, with 14 bases between them.

This clonotype was found a few times. The chain is built from TRBV27 and TRBJ2-1; TRBD1 matches 8 bases. Trimming cost V 6 bases and J 8 bases; bases outside gene matches: 6. The germline V gene encodes CDR1 MNHEY and CDR2 SMNVEV (reference sequence). This CDR3 comprises 13 residues. The CDR3 spells CASSPSGGHEQFF. The CDR3 DNA follows: TGTGCCAGCAGCCCATCAGGGGGCCATGAGCAGTTCTTC.

The chain recombines TRBV12-3 or TRBV12-4 with TRBJ2-2; weak D call: TRBD1 (6 bases). There are 11 residues in the CDR3. V was trimmed by 9 bases and J by 6 bases, leaving 8 bases between them. The CDR3 DNA reads as TGTGCCAGTCAGGGGTCCGGGGAGCTGTTTTTT. This encodes CASQGSGELFF.

Comments on this clonotype: Just one base apart from a much larger clone, this may be a read error. The CDR3 DNA reads TGTGCCAGCAGTGACATACAAGAGACCCAGTACTTC. Amino acid sequence: CASSDIQETQYF. The chain joins TRBV2 to TRBJ2-5; D not certain. The CDR3 loop spans 12 amino acids. From germline, CDR1 is SNHLY and CDR2 FYNNEI. V was pared by 3 bases and J by 2 bases, with 4 bases between.

In its sample, this clonotype was seen a few times. The chain recombines TRBV20-1 with TRBJ2-1; D is uncertain. Germline loops: CDR1 DFQATT, CDR2 SNEGSKA (reference sequence). The CDR3 totals 15 residues. The V end lost 0 bases, the J end lost 6 bases, and 15 bases lay between the germline ends. The DNA for the CDR3 is TGCAGTGCTAGAGATTCAGACTCCTGGGGCAATGAGCAGTTCTTC. Its translation is CSARDSDSWGNEQFF.

CDR3 sequence (DNA): TGCGCCAGCAGCTCGGGACAGGGGTGGTTCCAGTACTTC. Encoded protein: CASSSGQGWFQYF. This chain joins TRBV5-1 and TRBJ2-7, with 10 bases lining up with TRBD1. Germline CDR1 and CDR2: SGHRS and YFSETQ. Trimming cost V 3 bases and J 10 bases; bases outside gene matches: 7. The CDR3 contains 13 residues.

The rearrangement uses TRBV7-9 and TRBJ1-2, with 9 positions matching TRBD1. The ends lost 4 bases at V and 2 bases at J; junction bases unmatched: 5. CDR1 and CDR2 from the germline V gene are SEHNR and FQNEAQ (reference sequence). CDR3 length equals 15 residues. The CDR3 nucleotides read TGTGCCAGCAGCTCCCAGGACAGGGGAAACTATGGCTACACCTTC. Translation: CASSSQDRGNYGYTF.

This clonotype was detected a few times. J is TRBJ1-6 and V is TRBV4-2; D possibly corresponds to TRBD1 (6 bases). The CDR3 runs 14 residues. V was shortened by 4 bases and J by 11 bases, with 15 bases between the two germline ends. CDR1 is LGHNA, CDR2 YNFKEQ, per germline. The CDR3 sequence is CASSPTGVEPPLHF. For the CDR3, the DNA is TGTGCCAGCAGCCCGACAGGAGTGGAACCACCCCTCCACTTT.

This clonotype was observed at least ten times. This chain uses TRBV3-1 with TRBJ1-1, with D uncertain. Germline V gene sequence: CDR1 LGHDT, CDR2 YNNKEL (reference sequence). The length of the CDR3 is 17 residues. V lost 1 base to trimming and J lost 1 base, with 16 bases between them. The CDR3 is CASSQVRVGRSNTEAFF. CDR3 bases: TGTGCCAGCAGCCAAGTCCGGGTGGGAAGATCGAACACTGAAGCTTTCTTT. The entire variable domain, with the rest obtained from reference TRBV3-1 and TRBJ1-1, is as follows: DTAVSQTPKYLVTQMGNDKSIKCEQNLGHDTMYWYKQDSKKFLKIMFSYNNKELIINETVPNRFSPKSPDKAHLNLHINSLELGDSAVYFCASSQVRVGRSNTEAFFGQGTRLTVV.